A single sample is the source of the 29 T cell receptor beta chains below, sequenced in a study of OX40 agonist ivuxolimab in advanced cancers. Here immunoSEQ multiplex PCR was the method, and the copy in TCRdb shows in-frame clones only, minus some. The table records some 48,000 clones, around 74% of them present only once. Sequences were derived from CD4+ or CD8+ T cells sorted from blood, sampled in a trial of the OX40 agonist ivuxolimab. All receptors come from an adult with an advanced solid tumor such as melanoma, head and neck, liver or kidney cancer.

This sequence joins TRBV5-1 and TRBJ2-1; D is perhaps TRBD2 (6 bases). The CDR3 has 15 residues. The V gene's germline CDR1 is SGHRS and CDR2 YFSETQ. V lost 4 bases and J 0 bases, leaving 11 bases between the germline ends. The CDR3 protein is CASSPGGASYNEQFF. The CDR3 DNA is TGCGCCAGCAGCCCCGGAGGGGCCTCCTACAATGAGCAGTTCTTC.

This chain joins TRBV20-1 and TRBJ2-5, with no clear D. Germline lookup yields CDR1 DFQATT and CDR2 SNEGSKA (reference sequence). The CDR3 is 11 amino acids. The V end lost 4 bases, the J end lost 5 bases, and 8 bases lay between the germline ends. Written as DNA, the CDR3 is TGCAGTGCTATGTTGAGGGAGACCCAGTACTTC. Translating it yields CSAMLRETQYF.

V and J are TRBV30 and TRBJ2-4; TRBD2 agrees at 10 bases. Trimming removed 1 base from V and 0 bases from J; junction bases left unmatched: 9. This CDR3 comprises 18 residues. CDR1 is GTSNPN and CDR2 is SVGIG in the germline V gene (reference sequence). CDR3 residues: CAWSAPNSGGSAKNIQYF. The CDR3 coding sequence is TGTGCCTGGAGTGCACCAAATAGCGGGGGGTCAGCCAAAAACATTCAGTACTTC.

The CDR3 DNA reads as TGTGCCAGCAGCTTAGTCAACCGCGTCTATGGCTACACCTTC. Encoded protein: CASSLVNRVYGYTF. The J gene is TRBJ1-2, the V gene TRBV7-2; no clear D. Per the germline V gene, CDR1 is SGHTA and CDR2 is FQGNSA. With 1 base removed from V and 4 bases from J, the gap between germline ends came to 10 bases. The CDR3 totals 14 residues.

V gene TRBV5-6 combines with J gene TRBJ2-7; D uncertain. Germline V gene sequence: CDR1 SGHDT, CDR2 YYEEEE. This CDR3 region has 15 residues. Trimming removed 0 bases at V and 2 bases at J, with 12 bases between. CDR3 region: CASSLGGRTTYEQYF. CDR3 DNA: TGTGCCAGCAGCTTGGGAGGCCGCACCACCTACGAGCAGTACTTC.

The chain couples TRBV19 to TRBJ1-1, with D possibly matching TRBD1 (5 bases). The germline gives CDR1 LNHDA, CDR2 SQIVND (reference sequence). The CDR3 is 15 residues long. Trimming removed 5 bases from V and 1 base from J, with 14 bases in between. This CDR3 reads CASSGVATANTEAFF. In DNA, the CDR3 is TGTGCCAGTAGTGGGGTAGCGACAGCGAACACTGAAGCTTTCTTT.

The gene calls are TRBV6-4 and TRBJ2-1; possibly TRBD1 or TRBD2 for D (5 bases each). Trimming pared 6 bases from V and 0 bases from J, leaving 12 bases between. CDR3 size: 15 residues. The germline V gene has CDR1 MRHNA and CDR2 SNTAGT. The CDR3 DNA is TGTGCCAGCAGCGCTGGGGGTAGCTCCTACAATGAGCAGTTCTTC. Translating it yields CASSAGGSSYNEQFF.

The rearrangement joins TRBV10-1 to TRBJ1-1; D unclear. V shed 10 bases and J shed 0 bases, with 9 bases lying between them. The germline CDR1 and CDR2 sequences are WNHNN and SYGVQD (reference sequence). The CDR3 contains 12 residues. The CDR3 protein is CATVFLNTEAFF. The CDR3 DNA reads TGCGCCACCGTGTTTTTGAACACTGAAGCTTTCTTT.

The chain couples TRBV12-5 to TRBJ1-1; 7 nucleotides line up with TRBD1. The V segment lost 6 bases and the J segment 6 bases; nucleotides outside the gene matches: 13. This CDR3 contains 15 residues. The germline V gene encodes CDR1 LGHNT and CDR2 FRNRAP. The CDR3 sequence is CASGLWDSRSAEAFF. In DNA, the CDR3 is TGTGCTAGTGGGCTATGGGACAGCAGATCGGCTGAAGCTTTCTTT.

This clone was seen a single time. This rearrangement joins TRBV5-8 to TRBJ1-5, with D possibly matching TRBD1 (6 bases). This CDR3 is 16 amino acids long. V dropped 0 bases and J dropped 3 bases, with 13 bases sitting between them. CDR1 SGHTS and CDR2 YDEGEE come from the germline V gene. In nucleotides, the CDR3 is TGTGCCAGCAGCTTGGGGGGCAGGGGCTACAATCAGCCCCAGCATTTT. This translates into CASSLGGRGYNQPQHF.

This chain joins TRBV11-2 and TRBJ1-1; D is undetermined. Deletions cut 5 bases from V and 1 base from J, with 8 bases between. The CDR3 is made up of 13 amino acids. The V gene's germline CDR1 is SGHAT and CDR2 FQNNGV. CDR3 in amino acids: CASSPFQNTEAFF. CDR3 sequence (DNA): TGTGCCAGCAGCCCATTTCAGAACACTGAAGCTTTCTTT.

The genes are TRBV4-3 and TRBJ2-5; no clear D gene. Germline CDR1 is LGHNA and CDR2 is YSLEER. Trimming left V 5 bases short and J 4 bases short, with 17 bases between. The CDR3 length is 15 residues. The CDR3 reads CASSSHGVGSETQYF. In DNA, the CDR3 is TGCGCCAGCAGCTCTCACGGAGTGGGTTCAGAGACCCAGTACTTC.

DNA of the CDR3: TGTGCCACCAGCAGAGGGGGCGCGCAGACCGGGGAGCTGTTTTTT. This codes for CATSRGGAQTGELFF. The genes are TRBV15 and TRBJ2-2; D might be TRBD1 (5 bases). This CDR3 contains 15 residues. V was pared by 1 base and J by 5 bases, with 11 bases between. Germline lookup yields CDR1 LNHNV and CDR2 YYDKDF (reference sequence).

The V and J genes are TRBV10-3 and TRBJ1-2; possible D gene TRBD1, 5 bases. Germline CDR1 and CDR2: ENHRY and SYGVKD. There are 13 residues in the CDR3. Trimming removed 6 bases from V and 0 bases from J, with 8 bases in between. The DNA for the CDR3 is TGTGCCATCAGAGGACAAACTAACTATGGCTACACCTTC. Its protein product is CAIRGQTNYGYTF.

This sequence joins TRBV29-1 and TRBJ1-1, with unresolved D. The CDR3 is 13 residues long. Trimming cost V 7 bases and J 5 bases, with 17 bases left between them. Per germline, CDR1 SQVTM and CDR2 ANQGSEA. The CDR3 region is CSGNSGHGTEAFF. The CDR3 coding sequence is TGCAGCGGTAACTCGGGCCATGGGACTGAAGCTTTCTTT.

J is TRBJ2-5 and V is TRBV9; weak D call: TRBD2 (6 bases). Germline loops: CDR1 SGDLS, CDR2 YYNGEE. V lost 4 bases, J lost 5 bases, and 18 bases lay in between. This CDR3 comprises 15 residues. In DNA form, the CDR3 reads TGTGCCAGCAGCCCCACCGGGACTTGGGGGGAGACCCAGTACTTC. Translation gives CASSPTGTWGETQYF.

The V call is TRBV7-9, the J call TRBJ2-2; 7 nucleotides line up with TRBD1. Germline loops: CDR1 SEHNR, CDR2 FQNEAQ (reference sequence). CDR3 length equals 15 residues. Trimming took 9 bases from V and 0 from J; bases not matched to a gene: 7. CDR3 in DNA: TGTGCCAGTATGGGGACAGTAACGAACACCGGGGAGCTGTTTTTT. The encoded protein is CASMGTVTNTGELFF.

This chain joins TRBV5-1 and TRBJ2-7; the match to TRBD2 covers 9 bases. CDR1 is SGHRS and CDR2 is YFSETQ in the germline V gene. The CDR3 covers 14 residues. V was pared by 5 bases and J by 12 bases, with 15 bases of the junction left unmatched. CDR3 nucleotides: TGCGCCAGCAGGTCTGAGGGACTAGCTGCTTTGACGTACTTC. Protein product: CASRSEGLAALTYF.

This sequence joins TRBV11-2 and TRBJ2-1; a possible D gene is TRBD1 (6 bases). Germline-derived CDR1 and CDR2 are SGHAT and FQNNGV. This CDR3 has 16 amino acids. Trimming took 1 base from V and 1 from J, leaving 11 bases between them. CDR3 region: CASSLGGQGSYNEQFF. The DNA of the CDR3 is TGTGCCAGCAGCTTAGGGGGCCAGGGGTCCTACAATGAGCAGTTCTTC.

This chain connects TRBV18 to TRBJ2-7, with a possible D match to TRBD1 (5 bases). Germline lookup yields CDR1 KGHSH and CDR2 LQKENI. V was cut by 3 bases and J by 2 bases, with 8 bases left in between. The CDR3 totals 13 residues. The CDR3 DNA sequence: TGTGCCAGCTCACCGACAGCTACCTACGAGCAGTACTTC. It yields the protein CASSPTATYEQYF. Based on the CDR3 plus reference TRBV18 and TRBJ2-7, the full variable domain is NAGVMQNPRHLVRRRGQEARLRCSPMKGHSHVYWYRQLPEEGLKFMVYLQKENIIDESGMPKERFSAEFPKEGPSILRIQQVVRGDSAAYFCASSPTATYEQYFGPGTRLTVT.

V and J are TRBV10-2 and TRBJ1-4; D ambiguous. The V gene's germline CDR1 is WSHSY and CDR2 SAAADI. V was shortened by 6 bases and J by 4 bases, with 12 bases between the two germline ends. CDR3 length: 14 residues. CDR3 bases: TGCGCCAGCAGAGAGGGTTGGGGTAATGAAAAACTGTTTTTT. Amino acid sequence: CASREGWGNEKLFF.

The chain recombines TRBV27 with TRBJ1-1; possible D gene TRBD1, 6 bases. The CDR3 totals 13 residues. Deletions cut 2 bases from V and 7 bases from J, with 11 bases between. Germline assignment: CDR1 MNHEY and CDR2 SMNVEV (reference sequence). Here the CDR3 DNA reads TGTGCCAGCAGTTTAGTACAGGGAATTGAAGCTTTCTTT. It encodes CASSLVQGIEAFF.

The rearrangement joins TRBV6-5 to TRBJ2-2, with TRBD1 matching over 7 bases. Germline CDR1 reads MNHEY; CDR2 reads SVGAGI. Germline trimming cut 5 bases from V and 6 bases from J; bases unmatched to any gene: 9. This CDR3 has 15 amino acids. The CDR3 DNA follows: TGTGCCAGCAGTGTGAGACAGGGATCTTCCGGGGAGCTGTTTTTT. Translation gives CASSVRQGSSGELFF.

A remark on this clone: In the same sample, other DNA sequences code for this CDR3. This chain links TRBV28 with TRBJ1-5, with 7 bases fitting TRBD1. The J segment lost 7 bases and the V segment lost 1 base, leaving 7 bases of the junction unmatched. The germline V gene has CDR1 MDHEN and CDR2 SYDVKM. The CDR3 is 15 residues long. DNA for the CDR3: TGTGCCAGCAGTTTATTGGAGGGGGCGGGGCAGCCCCAGCATTTT. This translates into CASSLLEGAGQPQHF.

This clone has a handful of counts. CDR3 sequence reads: CASSPPALKTDRANYGYTF. The CDR3, as DNA: TGTGCCAGCTCACCACCGGCCCTCAAGACGGACAGGGCCAACTATGGCTACACCTTC. This sequence joins TRBV18 and TRBJ1-2, with 8 bases lining up with TRBD1. The CDR3 length is 19 residues. Unmatched junction bases numbered 14, after V lost 0 bases and J lost 2 bases. Germline V CDR1 and CDR2: KGHSH, LQKENI. Complete variable domain (other parts from reference TRBV18 and TRBJ1-2): NAGVMQNPRHLVRRRGQEARLRCSPMKGHSHVYWYRQLPEEGLKFMVYLQKENIIDESGMPKERFSAEFPKEGPSILRIQQVVRGDSAAYFCASSPPALKTDRANYGYTFGSGTRLTVV.

The chain carries TRBV6-5 and TRBJ2-7; the match to TRBD2 covers 10 bases. The CDR3 sequence is 12 residues long. The V segment lost 6 bases and the J segment 12 bases; nucleotides outside the gene matches: 8. Looked up from germline, CDR1 is MNHEY and CDR2 is SVGAGI. Here the CDR3 reads CASRGSGGMAYF. In DNA form, the CDR3 reads TGTGCCAGCAGAGGTAGCGGGGGGATGGCGTACTTC.

The V and J genes are TRBV5-1 and TRBJ1-1; 7 bases agree with TRBD1. Germline loops: CDR1 SGHRS, CDR2 YFSETQ. Losses at the gene ends were 4 bases for V and 4 bases for J; bases not matched to a gene: 10. This CDR3 comprises 15 residues. Here the CDR3 DNA reads TGCGCCAGCAGCGGCTTCAGGGGGAGGACCACTGAAGCTTTCTTT. Its protein is CASSGFRGRTTEAFF. Supplemented by reference TRBV5-1 and TRBJ1-1, the full variable domain reads KAGVTQTPRYLIKTRGQQVTLSCSPISGHRSVSWYQQTPGQGLQFLFEYFSETQRNKGNFPGRFSGRQFSNSRSEMNVSTLELGDSALYLCASSGFRGRTTEAFFGQGTRLTVV.

This clone was counted a single time. The chain is built from TRBV7-9 and TRBJ1-1; tentative D call: TRBD1 (6 bases). Germline V gives CDR1 SEHNR, CDR2 FQNEAQ (reference sequence). V lost 3 bases, J lost 1 base, and 15 bases lay in between. This CDR3 spans 16 amino acids. The CDR3 loop reads CASSFQGGGPNTEAFF. The CDR3 DNA reads as TGTGCCAGCAGCTTCCAGGGCGGGGGGCCGAACACTGAAGCTTTCTTT.

The gene calls are TRBV10-3 and TRBJ1-2; D might be TRBD1 (5 bases). The CDR3 sequence is 14 residues long. In germline, CDR1 is ENHRY, CDR2 SYGVKD. V lost 2 bases to trimming and J lost 4 bases, with 11 bases between them. CDR3 sequence reads: CAISEVGTFYGYTF. In nucleotides, the CDR3 is TGTGCCATCAGTGAGGTGGGGACCTTCTATGGCTACACCTTC.